Sequencing of this T cell receptor (beta chain) was carried out in a study of CD8 T cells in Susac syndrome (dated by TCRdb to between 2019 and 2020). Regarding the complete study: The study used repertoire sequencing to test whether antigen drove CD8+ T cell activation and differentiation in Susac syndrome. CD8+ T cell repertoire clonality was compared between some 12 healthy donors, around 14 Susac syndrome patients and approximately 16 multiple sclerosis patients. What the work shows at the level of the full study, not this receptor alone: The number of individuals in the TCR sequencing and HLA analysis was acknowledged as relatively small.

Peripheral blood CD8+ and CD4+ T cells from healthy donors, Susac syndrome patients and multiple sclerosis patients were profiled by high-throughput TCR beta sequencing. Treatment-naive patients with stable or active relapsing-remitting disease fulfilling revised McDonald criteria were used as multiple sclerosis controls. Bulk CD8+ and CD4+ T cells were purified magnetically by negative isolation, whereas CD8+ TEMRA cells were enriched by FACS. Blood was drawn into EDTA tubes, processed within 24 hours, and PBMCs were isolated by density gradient centrifugation. PBMCs destined for TCR sequencing were cryopreserved in liquid nitrogen and later thawed in a 37 °C water bath. The sorted or isolated CD4+, CD8+ and CD8+ TEMRA cells reached a purity of at least 90%. RNA was extracted with the RNeasy kit and about 0.5 to 1 ug was reverse transcribed using random hexamers. The immunoSEQ multiplex PCR assay, which covers 54 Vbeta and 13 Jbeta segments, was used to amplify TCR beta CDR3 regions. To correct PCR amplification bias, a synthetic template baseline was used for both primer optimization and computational correction. The original pipeline was this. Reads were annotated to V, D and J genes according to IMGT and were analyzed with immunoSEQ Analyzer, with only productive sequences retained. To calculate clonality, Shannon entropy was normalized by log2 of the number of productive unique sequences and then subtracted from one. For each patient and control, public and private clones were evaluated among the 100 most prevalent clones. Clones were defined as Susac-specific when absent from the healthy and MS cohorts, from over a thousand published viral clones and from other ImmuneACCESS disease sequences. The public reads were reanalyzed by TCRdb: fastp trimming at Q25, MiXCR alignment, in-frame beta chains only. Records with the same CDR3 protein are collapsed into one entry carrying the most frequent genes and DNA. These V and J calls originate from TCRdb's pipeline instead of the authors' own analysis. This sample has 150,000 to 180,000 distinct CDR3 sequences in its table, and about 95% of those were observed once. 0.14% to 0.15% of the sample is taken by the ten largest.

In regard to this clonotype: No cognate antigen has been identified for it. It has no much larger one-base neighbor in the sample; base qualities were not kept.

The CDR3 runs 16 amino acids, cysteine and phenylalanine included. Only the CDR3 DNA is retained, 48 bases long and in frame from the first base. The germline V gene supplies CDR1 KGHSH and CDR2 LQKENI. Germline trimming amounts to 3 bases on V and 0 bases on J, with 8 as the count of junction bases outside the gene matches. The source material was CD8+ T cells from PBMCs. In this chain, TRBV18 is recombined with TRBJ2-7; the junction holds 7 bases that match TRBD1. This clonotype was obtained from a human donor with multiple sclerosis. The CDR3 protein: CASSPFSTGFSYEQYF. The DNA reads TGTGCCAGCTCACCTTTTTCGACAGGGTTCTCCTACGAGCAGTACTTC. The CDR3, completed at both ends by the reference TRBV18 and TRBJ2-7 genes, gives the full variable domain NAGVMQNPRHLVRRRGQEARLRCSPMKGHSHVYWYRQLPEEGLKFMVYLQKENIIDESGMPKERFSAEFPKEGPSILRIQQVVRGDSAAYFCASSPFSTGFSYEQYFGPGTRLTVT.